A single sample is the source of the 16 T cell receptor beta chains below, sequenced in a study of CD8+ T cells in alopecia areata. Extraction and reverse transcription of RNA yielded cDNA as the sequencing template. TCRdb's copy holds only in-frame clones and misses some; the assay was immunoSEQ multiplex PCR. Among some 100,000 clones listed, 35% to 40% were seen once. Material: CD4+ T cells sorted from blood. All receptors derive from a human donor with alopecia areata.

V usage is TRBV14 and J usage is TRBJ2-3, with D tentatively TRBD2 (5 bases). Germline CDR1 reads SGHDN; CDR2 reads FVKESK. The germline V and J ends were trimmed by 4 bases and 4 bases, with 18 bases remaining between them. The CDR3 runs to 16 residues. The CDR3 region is CASSPDWTYGADTQYF. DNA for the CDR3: TGTGCCAGCAGCCCAGACTGGACTTACGGCGCAGATACGCAGTATTTT.

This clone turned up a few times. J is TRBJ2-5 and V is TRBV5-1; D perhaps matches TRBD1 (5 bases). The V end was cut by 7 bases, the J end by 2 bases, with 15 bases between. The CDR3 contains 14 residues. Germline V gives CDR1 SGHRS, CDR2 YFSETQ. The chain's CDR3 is CASLGQGGQETQYF. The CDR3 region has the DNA TGCGCCAGCCTCGGCCAGGGCGGACAAGAGACCCAGTACTTC.

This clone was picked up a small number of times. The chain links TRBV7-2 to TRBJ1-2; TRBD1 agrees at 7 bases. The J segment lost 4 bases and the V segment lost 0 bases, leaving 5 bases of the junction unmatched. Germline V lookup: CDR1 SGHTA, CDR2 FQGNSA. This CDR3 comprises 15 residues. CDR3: CASSLAKGQTYGYTF. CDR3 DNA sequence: TGTGCCAGCAGCTTAGCGAAGGGACAGACCTATGGCTACACCTTC.

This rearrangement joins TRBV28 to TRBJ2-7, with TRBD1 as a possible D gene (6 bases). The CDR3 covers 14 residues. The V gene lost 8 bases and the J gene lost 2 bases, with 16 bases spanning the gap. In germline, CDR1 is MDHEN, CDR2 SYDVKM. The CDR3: CASEEGQPPYEQYF. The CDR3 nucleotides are TGTGCCAGCGAGGAAGGACAGCCACCCTACGAGCAGTACTTC.

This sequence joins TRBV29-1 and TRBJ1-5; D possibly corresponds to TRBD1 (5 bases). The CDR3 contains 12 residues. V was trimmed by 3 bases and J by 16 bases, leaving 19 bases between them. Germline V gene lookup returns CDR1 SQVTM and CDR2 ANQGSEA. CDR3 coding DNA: TGCAGCGTTGAGGGCCCGGGACCCGTTCAACATTTT. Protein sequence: CSVEGPGPVQHF.

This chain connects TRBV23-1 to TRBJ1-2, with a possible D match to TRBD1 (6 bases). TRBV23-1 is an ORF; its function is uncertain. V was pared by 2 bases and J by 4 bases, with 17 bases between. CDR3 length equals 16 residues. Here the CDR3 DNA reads TGCGCCAGCAGTCAAGCCCTCTGGACAGCGTTCTATGGCTACACCTTC. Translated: CASSQALWTAFYGYTF.

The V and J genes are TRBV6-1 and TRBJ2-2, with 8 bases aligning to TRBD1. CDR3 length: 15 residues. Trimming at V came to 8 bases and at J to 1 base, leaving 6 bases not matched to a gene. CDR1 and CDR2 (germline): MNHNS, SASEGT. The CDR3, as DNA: TGTGCCAGCCCCGGACAGGGAGGGAACACCGGGGAGCTGTTTTTT. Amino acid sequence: CASPGQGGNTGELFF.

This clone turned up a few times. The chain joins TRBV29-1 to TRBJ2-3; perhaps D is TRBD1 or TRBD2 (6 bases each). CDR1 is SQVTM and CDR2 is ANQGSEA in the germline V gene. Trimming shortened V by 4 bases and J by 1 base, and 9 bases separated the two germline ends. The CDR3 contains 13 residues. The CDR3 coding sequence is TGCAGCGTTGGGGGGGCAGGCACAGATACGCAGTATTTT. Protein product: CSVGGAGTDTQYF.

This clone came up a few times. The CDR3 DNA sequence: TGCGCCAGTCTACCTGGACTCAGGGTGGGGTTCTTC. It yields the protein CASLPGLRVGFF. J is TRBJ2-1 and V is TRBV4-3; tentatively, D is TRBD1 or TRBD2 (5 bases each). V lost 9 bases and J lost 15, with 21 bases in between. CDR1 is LGHNA, CDR2 YSLEER, per germline. There are 12 residues in the CDR3.

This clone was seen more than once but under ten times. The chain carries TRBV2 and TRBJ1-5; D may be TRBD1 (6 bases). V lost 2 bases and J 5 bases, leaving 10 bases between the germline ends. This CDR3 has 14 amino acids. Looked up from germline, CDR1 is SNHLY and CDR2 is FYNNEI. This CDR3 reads CASSESAGDQPQHF. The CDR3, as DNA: TGTGCCAGCAGTGAATCCGCAGGGGATCAGCCCCAGCATTTT. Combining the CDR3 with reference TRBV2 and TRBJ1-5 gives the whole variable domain EPEVTQTPSHQVTQMGQEVILRCVPISNHLYFYWYRQILGQKVEFLVSFYNNEISEKSEIFDDQFSVERPDGSNFTLKIRSTKLEDSAMYFCASSESAGDQPQHFGDGTRLSIL.

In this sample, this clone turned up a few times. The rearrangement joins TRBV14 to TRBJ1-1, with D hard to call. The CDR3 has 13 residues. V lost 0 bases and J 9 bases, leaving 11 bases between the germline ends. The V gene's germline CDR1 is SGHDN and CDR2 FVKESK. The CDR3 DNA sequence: TGTGCCAGCAGCCAAGATTATAGGGCCCAAGCTTTCTTT. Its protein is CASSQDYRAQAFF.

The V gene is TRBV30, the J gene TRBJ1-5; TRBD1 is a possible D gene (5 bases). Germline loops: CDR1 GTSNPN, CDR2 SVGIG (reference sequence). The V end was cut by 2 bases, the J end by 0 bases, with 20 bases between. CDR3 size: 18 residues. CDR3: CAWSSSGVSRYSNQPQHF. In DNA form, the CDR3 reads TGTGCCTGGAGTTCCTCGGGGGTGTCTAGGTATAGCAATCAGCCCCAGCATTTT.

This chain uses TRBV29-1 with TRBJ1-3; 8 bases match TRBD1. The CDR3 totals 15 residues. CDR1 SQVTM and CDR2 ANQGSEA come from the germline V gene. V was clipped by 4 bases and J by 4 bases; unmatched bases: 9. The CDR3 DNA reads TGCAGCGTTGTATTCGACAGGGGTTCAGGAAACACCATATATTTT. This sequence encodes CSVVFDRGSGNTIYF. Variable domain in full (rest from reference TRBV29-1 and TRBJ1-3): SAVISQKPSRDICQRGTSLTIQCQVDSQVTMMFWYRQQPGQSLTLIATANQGSEATYESGFVIDKFPISRPNLTFSTLTVSNMSPEDSSIYLCSVVFDRGSGNTIYFGEGSWLTVV.

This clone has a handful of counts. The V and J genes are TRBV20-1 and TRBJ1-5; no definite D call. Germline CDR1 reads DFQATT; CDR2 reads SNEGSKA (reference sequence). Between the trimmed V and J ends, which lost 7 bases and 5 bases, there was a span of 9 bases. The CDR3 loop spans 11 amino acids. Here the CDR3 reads CSVGKYQPQHF. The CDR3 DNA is TGCAGTGTTGGGAAATATCAGCCCCAGCATTTT.

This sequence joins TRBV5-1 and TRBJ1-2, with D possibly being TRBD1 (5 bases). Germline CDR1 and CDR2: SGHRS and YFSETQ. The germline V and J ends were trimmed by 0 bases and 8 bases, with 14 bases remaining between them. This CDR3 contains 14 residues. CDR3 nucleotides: TGCGCCAGCAGCTTGGGGGCAGGGTATGGCGGCTACACCTTC. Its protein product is CASSLGAGYGGYTF.

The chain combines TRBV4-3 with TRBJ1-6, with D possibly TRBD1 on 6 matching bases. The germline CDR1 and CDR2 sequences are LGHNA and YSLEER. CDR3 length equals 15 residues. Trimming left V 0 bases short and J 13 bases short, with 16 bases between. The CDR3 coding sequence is TGCGCCAGCAGCCAAGAGGGACAAATGTTAAGTCCCCTCCACTTT. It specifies CASSQEGQMLSPLHF.